This TCR beta chain is drawn from a study of T-cell memory formation after mild COVID-19. In the study overall: Clusters of TCRs were largely donor specific.

The V end was cut by 5 bases, the J end by 0 bases, with 8 bases between. The CDR3 runs 12 residues. Germline V gives CDR1 SQVTM, CDR2 ANQGSEA. Only a few counts were recorded for this clonotype. TCRdb itself ran the 5' RACE reads through MiXCR, one entry per CDR3 protein. The table includes a few hundred thousand distinct CDR3 sequences, roughly 15% detected once. Sample: PBMCs or a T cell subset sorted from them (not recorded which). This chain uses TRBV29-1 with TRBJ2-7; D gene uncertain. The receptor was derived from a man between 18 and 29 years old who had mild COVID-19 (a few samples of this study predate the infection). Cell type and time point are not known. Written as DNA, the CDR3 is TGCAGCGTTCAAGGCTACTCCTACGAGCAGTACTTC. Encoded protein: CSVQGYSYEQYF.